These 32 T cell receptor beta chains were sequenced from one sample in a study of T cell repertoires in cytomegalovirus infection. In TCRdb, the reads were re-called with MiXCR into one record per CDR3 protein. The repertoire holds about 920,000 distinct CDR3 sequences, with roughly 30% as singletons. The antigens of these receptors remain unknown. This specimen consisted of cultured CD8+ T cells from PBMCs, obtained from culture after CMV antigen stimulation. Source of these receptors: a human donor in good health (CMV status not recorded). Some clones in this sample may be carry-over from other donors' samples.

The chain combines TRBV19 with TRBJ1-5; D not certain. CDR1 and CDR2 (germline): LNHDA, SQIVND (reference sequence). The CDR3 spans 12 residues. Trimming removed 2 bases from V and 9 bases from J, with 8 bases in between. The CDR3 here is CASSISARPQHF. For the CDR3, the DNA is TGTGCCAGTAGTATATCAGCTCGGCCCCAGCATTTT.

The V gene is TRBV2, the J gene TRBJ1-5; D is unresolved. Germline CDR1 SNHLY, CDR2 FYNNEI. Trimming pared 4 bases from V and 7 bases from J, leaving 17 bases between. The CDR3 consists of 15 residues. This CDR3 reads CASSGRATSIQPQHF. The DNA for the CDR3 is TGTGCCAGCAGTGGGAGGGCGACGAGCATCCAGCCCCAGCATTTT.

V is TRBV7-6 and J is TRBJ2-7; 8 nucleotides match TRBD1. V lost 5 bases, J lost 7 bases, and 7 bases stayed unmatched. From germline, CDR1 is SGHVS and CDR2 FNYEAQ. The CDR3 contains 13 residues. The CDR3 DNA is TGTGCCAGCAGCGCACGGACAGGGTATGAGCAGTACGTC. Its protein product is CASSARTGYEQYV.

This clonotype came up a few times. The gene calls are TRBV27 and TRBJ1-1, with a tentative D call TRBD1 (5 bases). This CDR3 contains 14 residues. The V gene lost 1 base and the J gene lost 2 bases, with 8 bases spanning the gap. Germline CDR1 MNHEY, CDR2 SMNVEV (reference sequence). The CDR3 DNA reads as TGTGCCAGCAGTTTATGGGACGGAAACACTGAAGCTTTCTTT. It is translated as CASSLWDGNTEAFF.

The chain carries TRBV11-3 and TRBJ2-1; D may match TRBD1 or TRBD2 (6 bases each). V lost 5 bases, J lost 2 bases, and 19 bases lay in between. The CDR3 totals 17 residues. Germline assignment: CDR1 SGHNT and CDR2 YENEEA. Here the CDR3 DNA reads TGTGCCAGCAGCCCGTGGGATGGGGGGCTAACCTACAATGAGCAGTTCTTC. Protein sequence: CASSPWDGGLTYNEQFF.

This clonotype was seen a few times. The J gene is TRBJ2-7, the V gene TRBV11-2; D is ambiguous. V was cut by 5 bases and J by 5 bases, with 16 bases left in between. Germline lookup yields CDR1 SGHAT and CDR2 FQNNGV. The CDR3 runs to 14 residues. DNA for the CDR3: TGTGCCAGCAGCACCTGGCCTCGACGGGACGAGCAGTACGTC. As protein: CASSTWPRRDEQYV.

The chain has TRBV6-6 and TRBJ2-3; 7 bases map to TRBD2. The junction had 8 bases not matched to a gene; V was cut back by 5 bases and J by 0 bases. Per the germline V gene, CDR1 is MNHNY and CDR2 is SVGAGI (reference sequence). CDR3 length equals 16 residues. The CDR3 loop is CASSEGGKSSTDTQYF. As DNA, the CDR3 is TGTGCCAGCAGTGAGGGAGGGAAATCTAGCACAGATACGCAGTATTTT.

The chain employs TRBV27 and TRBJ2-3; the D is unclear. The ends were cut back, 1 base at V and 0 bases at J, with 11 bases in the middle. CDR1 MNHEY and CDR2 SMNVEV come from the germline V gene (reference sequence). CDR3 length: 16 amino acids. The CDR3 DNA sequence: TGTGCCAGCAGTTTATTTCGCTATCAAAGCACAGATACGCAGTATTTT. This sequence encodes CASSLFRYQSTDTQYF.

With respect to this clonotype: This may arise from a read error, as a much more abundant clone is one base away. The rearrangement links TRBV7-2 to TRBJ2-7; a weak D match, TRBD2 (6 bases). The CDR3 has 14 residues. CDR1 and CDR2 from the germline V gene are SGHTA and FQGNSA. Trimming pared 5 bases from V and 4 bases from J, leaving 15 bases between. CDR3 protein: CASSRGGVEYEQYF. The CDR3, as DNA: TGTGCCAGCAGCCGCGGAGGGGTTGAATACGAGCAGTACTTC.

The V call is TRBV3-1, the J call TRBJ2-7, with D uncertain. This CDR3 is 13 amino acids long. The germline gives CDR1 LGHDT, CDR2 YNNKEL (reference sequence). V was trimmed by 5 bases and J by 7 bases, leaving 15 bases between them. CDR3 residues: CASSLTHFEEQYF. The CDR3 DNA follows: TGTGCCAGCAGCTTGACCCATTTCGAAGAGCAGTACTTC.

The chain has TRBV20-1 and TRBJ1-2, with TRBD1 identical over 8 bases. The CDR3 is 13 residues long. The germline CDR1 and CDR2 sequences are DFQATT and SNEGSKA (reference sequence). Trimming cost V 5 bases and J 3 bases; bases outside gene matches: 5. The CDR3 DNA reads as TGCAGTGCTGAACAGGGGGGGGACTATGGCTACACCTTC. Translation gives CSAEQGGDYGYTF.

This clonotype was recorded once. The chain has TRBV24-1 and TRBJ2-2, with TRBD2 matching 7 bases. The ends lost 3 bases at V and 3 bases at J; junction bases unmatched: 15. The length of the CDR3 is 19 residues. Germline values: CDR1 KGHDR, CDR2 SFDVKD. The CDR3 DNA reads as TGTGCCACCAGTGATCCACCGGGACTAAGAGGCTTGGACACCGGGGAGCTGTTTTTT. Protein sequence: CATSDPPGLRGLDTGELFF.

The V gene is TRBV28, the J gene TRBJ2-2; D unclear. The germline V gene has CDR1 MDHEN and CDR2 SYDVKM. The germline V and J ends were trimmed by 2 bases and 6 bases, with 13 bases remaining between them. This CDR3 has 15 amino acids. In nucleotides, the CDR3 is TGTGCCAGCAGTTTACCAATGCCCGACTCCGGGGAGCTGTTTTTT. Translating it yields CASSLPMPDSGELFF.

This clonotype was observed many times. The chain carries TRBV7-8 and TRBJ2-2, with 7 bases matching TRBD1. The CDR3 spans 15 residues. CDR1 and CDR2 from the germline V gene are SGHVS and FQNEAQ. The trim removed 2 bases at V and 6 bases at J, leaving 6 bases unmatched. CDR3 residues: CASSLTTGTAGELFF. The CDR3 DNA reads as TGTGCCAGCAGCTTAACGACAGGGACGGCCGGGGAGCTGTTTTTT.

The J gene is TRBJ2-1, the V gene TRBV7-6; TRBD2 aligns across 8 bases. V lost 3 bases and J lost 5; bases outside the gene matches: 9. Germline loops: CDR1 SGHVS, CDR2 FNYEAQ. The CDR3 runs to 16 residues. CDR3 DNA: TGTGCCAGCAGCTTCCATAAAGCGGGGGACAACAATGAGCAGTTCTTC. Its protein product is CASSFHKAGDNNEQFF.

Details on this clonotype: The junction departs from germline at one end; a sequencing error may be responsible. V and J are TRBV25-1 and TRBJ2-2; D is unresolved. The CDR3 has 15 residues. In germline, CDR1 is MGHDK, CDR2 SYGVNS. CDR3 sequence (DNA): TGTGCCAGCAGTGAATATGGGCGGAACGCCGGGGAGCTGTTTTTT. Encoded protein: CASSEYGRNAGELFF.

The chain is built from TRBV29-1 and TRBJ2-7; 7 bases map to TRBD1. The CDR3 spans 13 residues. The germline V gene encodes CDR1 SQVTM and CDR2 ANQGSEA. With 6 bases clipped from V and 2 bases from J, the junction kept 7 bases outside the gene matches. The CDR3 reads CSVEGTVTYEQYF. For the CDR3, the DNA is TGCAGCGTCGAGGGGACAGTTACCTACGAGCAGTACTTC.

This clonotype was counted a few times. The chain couples TRBV28 to TRBJ2-5; D is ambiguous. There are 15 residues in the CDR3. Germline V lookup: CDR1 MDHEN, CDR2 SYDVKM. The ends were cut back, 6 bases at V and 2 bases at J, with 16 bases in the middle. Written as DNA, the CDR3 is TGTGCCAGCAGGACCTTAAATGAGCTACAAGAGACCCAGTACTTC. Its protein is CASRTLNELQETQYF.

In the case of this clonotype: The junction departs from germline at one end; a sequencing error may be responsible. V and J are TRBV12-3 or TRBV12-4 and TRBJ2-1; 11 bases map to TRBD2. This CDR3 has 18 amino acids. In DNA form, the CDR3 reads TGTGTCAGCAGTCGCAGTAGACGACTAGCGGGGAGCAACAATGAGCAGTTCTTC. Amino acid sequence: CVSSRSRRLAGSNNEQFF.

The rearrangement joins TRBV6-2 or TRBV6-3 to TRBJ2-7, with D perhaps assigned TRBD1 or TRBD2 (5 bases each). V was clipped by 0 bases and J by 2 bases, with 17 bases between them. Germline lookup yields CDR1 MNHEY and CDR2 SVGEGT. This CDR3 region has 17 residues. CDR3 DNA sequence: TGTGCCAGCAGTTACTCCACCCCCGGGACCGTTGCCTACGAGCAGTACGTC. It codes for CASSYSTPGTVAYEQYV.

This clonotype was picked up many times. This chain joins TRBV7-6 and TRBJ2-6; perhaps D is TRBD1 or TRBD2 (5 bases each). The V and J ends lost 5 bases and 0 bases respectively, with 14 bases between them. This CDR3 is 17 amino acids long. Germline CDR1 SGHVS, CDR2 FNYEAQ. The DNA of the CDR3 is TGTGCCAGCAGCCCACGGGACCGCCTCTCTGGGGCCAACGTCCTGACTTTC. Amino acids: CASSPRDRLSGANVLTF.

The sample holds many counts of this clonotype. The rearrangement links TRBV6-1 to TRBJ1-5, with a weak D call TRBD1 (6 bases). V was trimmed by 2 bases and J by 7 bases, leaving 15 bases between them. Germline V CDR1 and CDR2: MNHNS, SASEGT. CDR3 length equals 15 residues. Here the CDR3 DNA reads TGTGCCAGCAGTGAAAAATACAGGGTCGACCAGCCCCAGCATTTT. Amino acid sequence: CASSEKYRVDQPQHF.

The gene calls are TRBV7-8 and TRBJ2-1, with 8 bases matching TRBD2. After removal of 8 bases from V and 3 bases from J, the junction contained 3 bases not matched to a gene. Germline assignment: CDR1 SGHVS and CDR2 FQNEAQ. CDR3 size: 13 residues. The CDR3 DNA follows: TGTGCCAGCCGGGAGGGCGGCTACAATGAGCAGTTCTTC. It codes for CASREGGYNEQFF.

The chain is built from TRBV10-3 and TRBJ2-2; D not resolved. Germline-derived CDR1 and CDR2 are ENHRY and SYGVKD. V lost 3 bases and J 1 base, leaving 9 bases between the germline ends. This CDR3 is built from 15 residues. CDR3 bases: TGTGCCATCAGTGACTGGACGGAGAACACCGGGGAGCTGTTTTTT. Amino acid sequence: CAISDWTENTGELFF.

In this sample, this clonotype turned up a few times. CDR3 nucleotide sequence: TGTGCCAGCAGCTTATCTCCAGGGTTGGGTTCAATCCTCCACTTT. It is translated as CASSLSPGLGSILHF. The chain uses TRBV7-6 and TRBJ1-6; TRBD1 is a possible D gene (5 bases). The length of the CDR3 is 15 residues. CDR1 is SGHVS, CDR2 FNYEAQ, per germline. V lost 2 bases and J 15 bases, leaving 20 bases between the germline ends.

This clonotype was seen a few times. V usage is TRBV19 and J usage is TRBJ2-2; the D is unclear. Germline values: CDR1 LNHDA, CDR2 SQIVND (reference sequence). The CDR3 length is 14 residues. V dropped 6 bases and J dropped 1 base, with 9 bases sitting between them. In DNA form, the CDR3 reads TGTGCCAGTAGCGACCTTGTGAACACCGGGGAGCTGTTTTTT. Amino acids: CASSDLVNTGELFF.

This clonotype was detected a few times. This chain links TRBV4-3 with TRBJ2-4; a weak D match, TRBD2 (5 bases). This CDR3 contains 19 residues. CDR1 LGHNA and CDR2 YSLEER come from the germline V gene. V lost 4 bases to trimming and J lost 7 bases, with 29 bases between them. CDR3 loop: CASSRKGSSQGGSRNIQYF. CDR3 nucleotides: TGCGCCAGCAGCCGCAAGGGATCGTCCCAAGGAGGCTCGAGGAACATTCAGTACTTC.

This clonotype was observed at least ten times. The J gene is TRBJ1-2, the V gene TRBV7-2, with D possibly TRBD1 on 6 matching bases. The germline V and J ends were trimmed by 2 bases and 4 bases, with 11 bases remaining between them. This CDR3 is 14 amino acids long. Germline V gives CDR1 SGHTA, CDR2 FQGNSA. The CDR3 sequence is CASSLSGDLYGYTF. Here the CDR3 DNA reads TGTGCCAGCAGCTTATCAGGGGATCTCTATGGCTACACCTTC.

The V and J genes are TRBV6-1 and TRBJ1-1; weak D call: TRBD1 (6 bases). The CDR3 has 15 residues. In germline, CDR1 is MNHNS, CDR2 SASEGT. V lost 5 bases and J 3 bases, leaving 16 bases between the germline ends. The CDR3 region has the DNA TGTGCCAGCAGTTCGATCCAAGGACAGTACACTGAAGCTTTCTTT. Translating it yields CASSSIQGQYTEAFF.

This chain uses TRBV6-8 with TRBJ2-1; 11 nucleotides agree with TRBD2. Germline values: CDR1 MNHGY, CDR2 SAAAGT. The CDR3 extends over 15 amino acids. V shed 8 bases and J 2 bases; nucleotides not matched to a gene: 5. DNA for the CDR3: TGTGCCAGCGCTAGACTAGCGGGGACCTACAATGAGCAGTTCTTC. This codes for CASARLAGTYNEQFF.

CDR3 sequence: CASSDRYPTGAKGHTF. The CDR3 region has the DNA TGTGCCAGCAGTGATCGATACCCGACAGGGGCTAAAGGCCACACCTTC. The chain couples TRBV6-5 to TRBJ1-2, with 8 bases fitting TRBD1. Germline V gene lookup returns CDR1 MNHEY and CDR2 SVGAGI. This CDR3 is 16 amino acids long. The V segment lost 5 bases and the J segment 12 bases; nucleotides outside the gene matches: 20.

This clonotype was seen a handful of times. The chain carries TRBV4-2 and TRBJ2-7; TRBD2 agrees at 8 bases. Per germline, CDR1 LGHNA and CDR2 YNFKEQ. The CDR3 is 16 residues long. V dropped 0 bases and J dropped 2; count of bases not matched to a gene: 6. The CDR3 sequence is CASSQEESGSTYEQYF. CDR3 in DNA: TGTGCCAGCAGCCAAGAGGAAAGCGGGAGTACCTACGAGCAGTACTTC.